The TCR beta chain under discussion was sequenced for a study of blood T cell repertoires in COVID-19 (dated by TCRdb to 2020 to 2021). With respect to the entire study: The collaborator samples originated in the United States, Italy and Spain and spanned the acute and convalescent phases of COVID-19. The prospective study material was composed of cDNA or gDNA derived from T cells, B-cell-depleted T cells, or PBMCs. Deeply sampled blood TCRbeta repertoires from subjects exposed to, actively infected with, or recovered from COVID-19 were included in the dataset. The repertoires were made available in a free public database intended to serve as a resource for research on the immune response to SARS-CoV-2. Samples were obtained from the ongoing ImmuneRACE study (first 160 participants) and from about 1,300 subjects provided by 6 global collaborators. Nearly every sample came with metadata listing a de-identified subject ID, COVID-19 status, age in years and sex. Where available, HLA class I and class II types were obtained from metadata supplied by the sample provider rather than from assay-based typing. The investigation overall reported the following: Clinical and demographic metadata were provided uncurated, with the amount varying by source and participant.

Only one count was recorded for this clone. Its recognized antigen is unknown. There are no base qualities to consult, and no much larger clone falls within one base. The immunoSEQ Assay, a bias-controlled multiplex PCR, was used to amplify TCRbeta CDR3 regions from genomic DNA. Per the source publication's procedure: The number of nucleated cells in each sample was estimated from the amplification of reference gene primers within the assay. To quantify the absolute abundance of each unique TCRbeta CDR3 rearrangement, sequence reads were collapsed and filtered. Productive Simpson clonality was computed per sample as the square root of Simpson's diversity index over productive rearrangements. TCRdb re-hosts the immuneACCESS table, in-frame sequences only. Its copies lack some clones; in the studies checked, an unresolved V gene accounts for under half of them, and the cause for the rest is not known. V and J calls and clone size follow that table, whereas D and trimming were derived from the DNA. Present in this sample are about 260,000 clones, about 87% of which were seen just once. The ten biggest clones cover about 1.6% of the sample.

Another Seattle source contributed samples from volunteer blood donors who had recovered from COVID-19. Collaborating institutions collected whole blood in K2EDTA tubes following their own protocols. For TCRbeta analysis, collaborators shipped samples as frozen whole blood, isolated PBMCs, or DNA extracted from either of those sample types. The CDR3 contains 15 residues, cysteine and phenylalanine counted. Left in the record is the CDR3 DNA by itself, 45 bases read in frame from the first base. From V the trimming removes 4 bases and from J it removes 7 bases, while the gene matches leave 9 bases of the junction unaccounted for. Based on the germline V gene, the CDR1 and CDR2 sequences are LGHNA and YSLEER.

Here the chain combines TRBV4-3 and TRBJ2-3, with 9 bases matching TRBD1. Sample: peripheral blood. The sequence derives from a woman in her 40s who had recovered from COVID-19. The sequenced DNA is TGCGCCAGCAGCCCCCGGGACAGGGATTATCATACGCAGTATTTT. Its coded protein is CASSPRDRDYHTQYF.